Shown below are 2 T cell receptor beta chains from a single sample sequenced in a study of shared clonotypes between healthy human individuals. Profiling relied on immunoSEQ multiplex PCR, and the TCRdb table lists in-frame clones only, not all of them. The sample has some 2,500,000 clones, over 85% seen once. Sequenced material: naive CD4+ T cells from PBMCs. The subset denotes: CD45RA+ positively selected. Every receptor here comes from a man younger than 35 in good health. Some clones in this sample may be carry-over from other donors' samples.

The chain joins TRBV11-2 to TRBJ2-7, with D perhaps TRBD1 or TRBD2 (5 bases each). Germline CDR1 SGHAT, CDR2 FQNNGV. V lost 4 bases, J lost 9 bases, and 19 bases lay in between. The CDR3 loop spans 14 amino acids. In DNA form, the CDR3 reads TGTGCCAGCAGCTATGCCTGGGGGTATCCCGGGCAGTACTTC. Translation gives CASSYAWGYPGQYF. Variable domain in full (rest from reference TRBV11-2 and TRBJ2-7): EAGVAQSPRYKIIEKRQSVAFWCNPISGHATLYWYQQILGQGPKLLIQFQNNGVVDDSQLPKDRFSAERLKGVDSTLKIQPAKLEDSAVYLCASSYAWGYPGQYFGPGTRLTVT.

The chain joins TRBV5-1 to TRBJ2-3; 7 nucleotides align to TRBD1. The CDR3 contains 14 residues. With V trimmed by 3 bases and J by 0 bases, 1 base remained unmatched. Germline lookup yields CDR1 SGHRS and CDR2 YFSETQ. CDR3: CASSWGQSTDTQYF. The CDR3 DNA reads as TGCGCCAGCAGCTGGGGACAGAGCACAGATACGCAGTATTTT.